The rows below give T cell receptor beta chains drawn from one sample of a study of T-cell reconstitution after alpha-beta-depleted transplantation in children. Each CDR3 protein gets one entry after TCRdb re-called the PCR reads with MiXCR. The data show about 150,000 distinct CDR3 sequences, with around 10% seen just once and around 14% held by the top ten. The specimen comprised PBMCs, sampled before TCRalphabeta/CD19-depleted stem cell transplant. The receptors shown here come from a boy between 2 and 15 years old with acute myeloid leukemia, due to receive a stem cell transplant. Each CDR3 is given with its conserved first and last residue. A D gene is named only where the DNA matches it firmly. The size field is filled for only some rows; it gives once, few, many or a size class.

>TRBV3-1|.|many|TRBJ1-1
TGTGCCAGCAGCCAAGAGGTCAGACCGAACACTGAAGCTTTCTTT
CASSQEVRPNTEAFF
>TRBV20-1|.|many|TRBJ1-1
TGCAGTGCTACCCGCCCCCTGAGGAACACTGAAGCTTTCTTT
CSATRPLRNTEAFF
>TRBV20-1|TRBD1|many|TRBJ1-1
TGCAGTGCTAGAGGGCAGGGGGGCTACACTGAAGCTTTCTTT
CSARGQGGYTEAFF
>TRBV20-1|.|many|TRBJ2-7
TGCAGTGCTAGTCCCCAGGACTGGGCCTACGAGCAGTACTTC
CSASPQDWAYEQYF
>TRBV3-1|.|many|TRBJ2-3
TGTGCCAGCAGCGGGCAAGGACCGCGGTTTTGGACAGATACGCAGTATTTT
CASSGQGPRFWTDTQYF
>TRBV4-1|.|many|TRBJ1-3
TGCGCCAGCAGCCAAGGAGAACAGATAGGGAACACCATATATTTT
CASSQGEQIGNTIYF
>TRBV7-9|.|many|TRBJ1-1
TGTGCCAGCACCCAAACGGGCCATGAAGCTTTCTTT
CASTQTGHEAFF
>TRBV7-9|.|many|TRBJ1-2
TGTGCCAGCAGTCAAGGGGGGCAGGGCTATGGCTACACCTTC
CASSQGGQGYGYTF
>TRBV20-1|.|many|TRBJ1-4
TGCAGTGCTAGGTTACGGACGGACCGGCTTGCAACTTGGGAAAAACTGTTTTTT
CSARLRTDRLATWEKLFF
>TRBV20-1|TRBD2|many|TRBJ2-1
TGCAGTGCTAGAATAAGGACTAGCGGGGGTTACAATGAGCAGTTCTTC
CSARIRTSGGYNEQFF
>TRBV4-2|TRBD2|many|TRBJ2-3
TGTGCCAGCAGCCAAGAAAGTAGACTAGCGGGGGGGCGTTTCCCAGATACGCAGTATTTT
CASSQESRLAGGRFPDTQYF
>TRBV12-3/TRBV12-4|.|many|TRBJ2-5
TGTGCCAGCAGTACCGGGTTCCAGGCGGCAGAGACCCAGTACTTC
CASSTGFQAAETQYF
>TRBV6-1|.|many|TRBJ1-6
TGTGCCAGCAGAAAACGGGAGCCACATTCACCCCTCCACTTT
CASRKREPHSPLHF
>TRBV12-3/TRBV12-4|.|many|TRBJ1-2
TGTGCCAGCAGTTTTTCTGCCTCTTATGGCTACACCTTC
CASSFSASYGYTF
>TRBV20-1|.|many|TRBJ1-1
TGCAGTGCAATAAGGAGTTTCGGCACTGAAGCTTTCTTT
CSAIRSFGTEAFF
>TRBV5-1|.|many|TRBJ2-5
TGCGCCAGCAGCTTGGTCCTTAGCGGAGAGACCCAGTACTTC
CASSLVLSGETQYF
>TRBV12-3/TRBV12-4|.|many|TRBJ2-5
TGTGCCAGCAGTTTTTGGCAGCAAGAGACCCAGTACTTC
CASSFWQQETQYF
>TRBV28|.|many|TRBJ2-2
TGTGCCAGCAGTTTTCCCGGGTCGGTCGGGGAGCTGTTTTTT
CASSFPGSVGELFF
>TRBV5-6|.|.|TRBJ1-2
TGTGCCAGCAGCTTGGAACAACGGGCCTATGGCTACACCTTC
CASSLEQRAYGYTF
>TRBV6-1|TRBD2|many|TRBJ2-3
TGTGCCAGCAGGGGCCCCACTAGCGGGCACACAGATACGCAGTATTTT
CASRGPTSGHTDTQYF
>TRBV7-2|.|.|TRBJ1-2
TGTGCCAGCAGCTTAAGTCGTTTGGTCAGCCAGTCCTATGGCTACACCTTC
CASSLSRLVSQSYGYTF
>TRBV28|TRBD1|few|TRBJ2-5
TGTGCCAGCAGTTCCCTGGGACAGGCCGGAAGGACCCAGTACTTC
CASSSLGQAGRTQYF
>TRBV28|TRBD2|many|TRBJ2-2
TGTGCCAGCAGCCTAAACCTCGGGGGGGACACCGGGGAGCTGTTTTTT
CASSLNLGGDTGELFF
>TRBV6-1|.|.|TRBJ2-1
TGTGCCAGCAGTCCGTTTTCCGGGGACCCCTACAATGAGCAGTTCTTC
CASSPFSGDPYNEQFF
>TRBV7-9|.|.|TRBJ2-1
TGTGCCAGCAGCGCCGACTCCCATGAGCAGTTCTTC
CASSADSHEQFF
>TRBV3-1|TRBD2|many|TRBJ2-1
TGTGCCAGCAGCCGGGGACTAGCGGGAGGCTTCTACAATGAGCAGTTCTTC
CASSRGLAGGFYNEQFF
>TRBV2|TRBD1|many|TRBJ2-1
TGTGCCAGCAGGATCGGGACAGGGGCAAATGAGCAGTTCTTC
CASRIGTGANEQFF
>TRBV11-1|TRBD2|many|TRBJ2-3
TGTGCCAGCAGTGATCGACTAGCGGGAGGCACAGATACGCAGTATTTT
CASSDRLAGGTDTQYF
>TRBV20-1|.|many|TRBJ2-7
TGCAGTGCTAGAGTTCATAACGGGAGTTTTGGATACGAGCAGTACTTC
CSARVHNGSFGYEQYF
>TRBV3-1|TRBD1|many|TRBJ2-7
TGTGCCAGCAGCAGCCGGGACAGGAGCAACTACGAGCAGTACTTC
CASSSRDRSNYEQYF
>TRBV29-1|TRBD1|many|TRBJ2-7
TGCAGCGTGCCCAGGGGGCCTCGCGAGCAGTACTTC
CSVPRGPREQYF
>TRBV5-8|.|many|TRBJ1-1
TGTGCCAGCAGCCAGGAGGGGTTATCGTACACTGAAGCTTTCTTT
CASSQEGLSYTEAFF
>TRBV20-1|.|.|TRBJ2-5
TGCAGTGCTAGGGGGACTCCGGGGTCGGAGACCCAGTACTTC
CSARGTPGSETQYF
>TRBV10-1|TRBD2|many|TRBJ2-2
TGCGCCAGCACATTTCCGCGGGGGGGCCTAGGGACCGGGGAGCTGTTTTTT
CASTFPRGGLGTGELFF
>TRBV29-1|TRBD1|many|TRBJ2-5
TGCAGCGCCGCGACAGGGGCAGAGACCCAGTACTTC
CSAATGAETQYF
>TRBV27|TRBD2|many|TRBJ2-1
TGTGCCAGCAGTAAGGGGACTAGCGGGTACAATGAGCAGTTCTTC
CASSKGTSGYNEQFF
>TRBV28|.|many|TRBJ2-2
TGTGCCAGCTTCCAGGGTAACGGGGAGCTGTTTTTT
CASFQGNGELFF
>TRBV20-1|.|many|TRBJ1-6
TGCAGTGCTAGAGACGGGGGGAATTCACCCCTCCACTTT
CSARDGGNSPLHF
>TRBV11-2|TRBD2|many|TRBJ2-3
TGTGCCAGCAGCTTACATCGGCGGGGGGGGTTTGATACGCAGTATTTT
CASSLHRRGGFDTQYF
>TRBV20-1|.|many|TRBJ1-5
TGCAGTGCTCTCGTGAGTGGGCGCCAGCCCCAGCATTTT
CSALVSGRQPQHF
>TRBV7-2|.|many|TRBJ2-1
TGTGCCAGCAGCTCCAGATGGGGGGGGCAAATCAATGAGCAGTTCTTC
CASSSRWGGQINEQFF